These 11 T cell receptor beta chains share one sample of origin, sequenced in a study of cytomegalovirus exposure and HLA in healthy donors. Profiled with immunoSEQ multiplex PCR; TCRdb holds only in-frame clones, not every one. The sample carries some 110,000 clones, more than 75% recorded once. Sample: PBMCs. The receptors stem from a man younger than 35 in good health and CMV-seronegative.

The chain is built from TRBV5-5 and TRBJ2-7; D unclear. Trimming left V 0 bases short and J 4 bases short, with 14 bases between. This CDR3 has 15 residues. CDR1 and CDR2 (germline): SGHKS, YYEKEE (reference sequence). CDR3 nucleotide sequence: TGTGCCAGCAGCTTGGTACGCCAGAACGCTTACGAGCAGTACTTC. Amino acid sequence: CASSLVRQNAYEQYF. Looking up the rest from reference TRBV5-5 and TRBJ2-7 gives the full variable domain: DAGVTQSPTHLIKTRGQQVTLRCSPISGHKSVSWYQQVLGQGPQFIFQYYEKEERGRGNFPDRFSARQFPNYSSELNVNALLLGDSALYLCASSLVRQNAYEQYFGPGTRLTVT.

The rearrangement joins TRBV23-1 to TRBJ1-5; 7 nucleotides line up with TRBD1. TRBV23-1 is marked as an open reading frame, function uncertain. The CDR3 runs 18 residues. Germline trimming cut 0 bases from V and 0 bases from J; bases unmatched to any gene: 8. The DNA of the CDR3 is TGCGCCAGCAGTCAATCAGGGGGCGCGAAGGATAGCAATCAGCCCCAGCATTTT. It codes for CASSQSGGAKDSNQPQHF.

Here the CDR3 reads CASRKQGANEQYF. CDR3 sequence (DNA): TGTGCCAGCAGGAAACAGGGGGCGAACGAGCAGTACTTC. The chain combines TRBV6-1 with TRBJ2-7; 9 bases align to TRBD1. The length of the CDR3 is 13 residues. Germline assignment: CDR1 MNHNS and CDR2 SASEGT. After removal of 6 bases from V and 5 bases from J, the junction contained 5 bases not matched to a gene.

This chain links TRBV2 with TRBJ1-2; TRBD1 matches 7 bases. Germline CDR1 is SNHLY and CDR2 is FYNNEI. CDR3 size: 14 residues. V lost 6 bases, J lost 5 bases, and 9 bases stayed unmatched. In nucleotides, the CDR3 is TGTGCCAGCAGGAAGGTGGACAGGAATTATGGCTACACCTTC. Encoded protein: CASRKVDRNYGYTF.

The gene calls are TRBV30 and TRBJ2-7; perhaps TRBD2 as D (7 bases). The germline CDR1 and CDR2 sequences are GTSNPN and SVGIG (reference sequence). V lost 3 bases to trimming and J lost 5 bases, with 17 bases between them. The CDR3 length is 14 residues. The CDR3 DNA follows: TGTGCCTGGAGCGGGGGGCAGGGGACCCACGAGCAGTACTTC. Its translation is CAWSGGQGTHEQYF.

This clone appeared a few times. The J gene is TRBJ2-7, the V gene TRBV6-1; 7 bases match TRBD1. Trimming cost V 7 bases and J 7 bases; bases outside gene matches: 10. The CDR3 totals 13 residues. CDR1 is MNHNS, CDR2 SASEGT, per germline. CDR3 sequence (DNA): TGTGCCAGCAAGGAGACAGGGTCGAGAGAGCAGTACTTC. This sequence encodes CASKETGSREQYF.

This chain links TRBV4-1 with TRBJ1-4; D gene unclear. Per germline, CDR1 MGHRA and CDR2 YSYEKL. This CDR3 has 16 amino acids. V was trimmed by 0 bases and J by 7 bases, leaving 15 bases between them. CDR3 sequence: CASSQDNGVDVEKLFF. CDR3 DNA sequence: TGCGCCAGCAGCCAAGATAACGGAGTCGATGTTGAAAAACTGTTTTTT.

The chain employs TRBV5-4 and TRBJ1-1; D unclear. V was shortened by 7 bases and J by 5 bases, with 9 bases between the two germline ends. The CDR3 has 11 residues. Germline-derived CDR1 and CDR2 are SGHNT and YYREEE (reference sequence). The CDR3 sequence: CASSGGTEAFF. CDR3 nucleotides: TGTGCCAGCTCCGGAGGGACTGAAGCTTTCTTT.

J is TRBJ2-6 and V is TRBV6-1; the D gene is possibly TRBD2 (6 bases). The CDR3 has 16 amino acids. V lost 4 bases and J 2 bases, leaving 12 bases between the germline ends. CDR1 and CDR2 from the germline V gene are MNHNS and SASEGT. The CDR3 nucleotides read TGTGCCAGCAGTGTGGGACTTGCACCTGGGGCCAACGTCCTGACTTTC. It is translated as CASSVGLAPGANVLTF.

A remark on this clone: One junction end does not reproduce the germline sequence, and a read error may be involved. V and J are TRBV5-4 and TRBJ2-7; the match to TRBD2 covers 8 bases. Germline V CDR1 and CDR2: SGHNT, YYREEE (reference sequence). The CDR3 runs to 12 residues. CDR3 sequence: CASSLGGGTRRF. The CDR3 DNA follows: TGTGCCAGCAGCTTGGGAGGCGGGACTAGAAGGTTC.

This clone has only one observation. The rearrangement links TRBV7-2 to TRBJ1-2; 12 bases match TRBD1. The CDR3 totals 14 residues. In germline, CDR1 is SGHTA, CDR2 FQGNSA. J gave up 7 bases and V 4 bases, and 4 bases lay outside the gene matches. The chain's CDR3 is CASSSGQGASGYTF. The CDR3 coding sequence is TGTGCCAGCAGCTCGGGACAGGGGGCCTCTGGCTACACCTTC.